This is a list of T cell receptor beta chains from one sample in a study of blood T cell repertoires in COVID-19. Data came from immunoSEQ multiplex PCR; TCRdb stores just in-frame clones and leaves some out. The sample holds roughly 100,000 clones, around 73% seen once. Input material: peripheral blood. The receptors come from a man aged 55-75 years with active or convalescent COVID-19. CDR3s include the opening cysteine and the closing phenylalanine or tryptophan. The D gene is left open where the match is weak. Clone size is stated in some rows and not others, as once, few, many or a class when expanded.

d_call clone_size j_call v_call cdr3_nt cdr3_aa
TRBD2 NA TRBJ2-3 TRBV20-1 TGCAGTGCTAGTGCCCTCGGGACTAGCGTCACAGATACGCAGTATTTT CSASALGTSVTDTQYF
NA once TRBJ1-1 TRBV18 TGTGCCAGCTCACCACAGGGGATGTGGGACATGAACACTGAAGCTTTCTTT CASSPQGMWDMNTEAFF
NA NA TRBJ2-1 TRBV2 TGTGCCAGCAGTGAAGGGCCCCTGTACAATGAGCAGTTCTTC CASSEGPLYNEQFF
NA NA TRBJ1-2 TRBV11-2 TGTGCCAGCAGCTTAATGGGGGCTGGCTACACCTTC CASSLMGAGYTF
NA NA TRBJ1-5 TRBV12-3/TRBV12-4 TGTGCCAGCAGTTCGGGGGGAAATCAGCCCCAGCATTTT CASSSGGNQPQHF
TRBD2 few TRBJ2-1 TRBV5-1 TGCGCCAGCAGCTCACAAATACATAGCGGGAGGGCCATTAATGAGCAGTTCTTC CASSSQIHSGRAINEQFF
NA NA TRBJ2-3 TRBV5-1 TGCGCCAGCTCGAAGCTTGGTTCCGGTTTCACAGATACGCAGTATTTT CASSKLGSGFTDTQYF
NA NA TRBJ1-2 TRBV2 TGTGCCAGCAGCACAGGACAAGTCTATGGCTACACCTTC CASSTGQVYGYTF
NA NA TRBJ2-2 TRBV11-2 TGTGCCAGCAGCTTGGAGGCGGCCGGGGAGCTGTTTTTT CASSLEAAGELFF
NA NA TRBJ1-5 TRBV7-2 TGTGCCAGCAGCTTTAGGGGGTTCGGTAGCAATCAGCCCCAGCATTTT CASSFRGFGSNQPQHF
TRBD2 NA TRBJ2-1 TRBV7-9 TGTGCCAGCAGCTTAGGGACTAGCGGGATAGTAAATGAGCAGTTCTTC CASSLGTSGIVNEQFF
NA NA TRBJ2-2 TRBV21-1 TGTGCCAGCAGCAAAGGCGTGTCTGGGGGCGTTTACACCGGGGAGCTGTTTTTT CASSKGVSGGVYTGELFF
NA NA TRBJ2-1 TRBV7-9 TGTGCCAGCAGTACCCGATCGGACAATGAGCAGTTCTTC CASSTRSDNEQFF
NA NA TRBJ1-1 TRBV27 TGTGCCAGCAGATCCAGGGTGAACACTGAAGCTTTCTTT CASRSRVNTEAFF
TRBD1 few TRBJ1-5 TRBV5-6 TGTGCCAGCAGCGCCAGCAGTAACCGGGACAGAGCTCAGCCCCAGCATTTT CASSASSNRDRAQPQHF
NA NA TRBJ1-1 TRBV7-8 TGTGCCAGCAGCGTGACAGTGTACACTGAAGCTTTCTTT CASSVTVYTEAFF
TRBD1 few TRBJ1-5 TRBV15 TGTGCCACCAGCAGAGGAACAGGGGAGAATCAGCCCCAGCATTTT CATSRGTGENQPQHF
TRBD2 NA TRBJ2-1 TRBV5-6 TGTGCCAGCGGAAGACTAGCGGGAGGTCGAAACAATGAGCAGTTCTTC CASGRLAGGRNNEQFF
TRBD2 NA TRBJ2-7 TRBV27 TGTGCCAGCAGTTCCCGGACTAGCGGGAGGGCCCGCGAGCAGTACTTC CASSSRTSGRAREQYF
NA NA TRBJ2-2 TRBV7-2 TGTGCCAGCAGCTGGAGATCGGTGATAGCGGAGAACACCGGGGAGCTGTTTTTT CASSWRSVIAENTGELFF
NA NA TRBJ1-6 TRBV27 TGTGCCAGCAGTTACTTATCGGTCGGTTCACCCCTCCACTTT CASSYLSVGSPLHF
NA NA TRBJ2-3 TRBV19 TGTGCCACCGGAGAACAGGGTTCGAGCACAGATACGCAGTATTTT CATGEQGSSTDTQYF
NA NA TRBJ2-2 TRBV18 TGTGCCAGCTCACCACTTCGGACAGCGAACACCGGGGAGCTGTTTTTT CASSPLRTANTGELFF
NA NA TRBJ1-5 TRBV28 TGTGCCAGCAGTTTAGGGGGCGGCAATCAGCCCCAGCATTTT CASSLGGGNQPQHF
TRBD1 NA TRBJ1-2 TRBV27 TGTGCCAGCGGGGGACAGGCCGGGTCGAACTATGGCTACACCTTC CASGGQAGSNYGYTF
TRBD1 NA TRBJ2-5 TRBV7-7 TGTGCCAGCAGCCCAGCGACAGGGGGAGAGACCCAGTACTTC CASSPATGGETQYF
NA NA TRBJ1-1 TRBV12-3/TRBV12-4 TGTGCCAGCAGGTGGGAGGCAGCCACTGAAGCTTTCTTT CASRWEAATEAFF
NA NA TRBJ1-5 TRBV24-1 TGTGCCACCAGTCCGGAGCACGGGAATCAGCCCCAGCATTTT CATSPEHGNQPQHF
NA NA TRBJ2-7 TRBV29-1 TGCAGCGCCCAAAGGGGGAGCGAGCAGTACTTC CSAQRGSEQYF
TRBD2 NA TRBJ2-7 TRBV9 TGTGCCAGCAGCGTTTCGGGACTAGCGGGTTACGAGCAGTACTTC CASSVSGLAGYEQYF
TRBD1 NA TRBJ1-4 TRBV19 TGTGCCAGTAGTATCACAGGGGGCGACGAAAAACTGTTTTTT CASSITGGDEKLFF